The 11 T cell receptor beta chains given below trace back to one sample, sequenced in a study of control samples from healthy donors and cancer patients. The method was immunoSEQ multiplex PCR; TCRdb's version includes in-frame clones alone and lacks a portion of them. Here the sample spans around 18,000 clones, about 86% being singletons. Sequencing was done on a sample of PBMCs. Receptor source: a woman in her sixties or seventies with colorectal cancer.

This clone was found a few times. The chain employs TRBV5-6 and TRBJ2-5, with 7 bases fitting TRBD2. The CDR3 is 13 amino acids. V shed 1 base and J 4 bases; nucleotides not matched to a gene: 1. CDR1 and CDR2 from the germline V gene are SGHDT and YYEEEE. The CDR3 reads CASSLPSGETQYF. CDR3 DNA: TGTGCCAGCAGCTTGCCTAGCGGAGAGACCCAGTACTTC.

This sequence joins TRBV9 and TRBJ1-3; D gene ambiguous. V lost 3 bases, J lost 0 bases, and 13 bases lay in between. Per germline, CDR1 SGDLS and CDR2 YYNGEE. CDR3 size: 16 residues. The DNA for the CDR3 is TGTGCCAGCAGCGCCGGGATACTGAGCTCTGGAAACACCATATATTTT. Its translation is CASSAGILSSGNTIYF.

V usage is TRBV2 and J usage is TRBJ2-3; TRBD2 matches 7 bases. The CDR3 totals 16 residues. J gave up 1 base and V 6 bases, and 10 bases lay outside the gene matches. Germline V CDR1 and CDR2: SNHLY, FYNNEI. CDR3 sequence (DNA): TGTGCCAGCAGGGGAGCTAGCGGAGGGGGCACAGATACGCAGTATTTT. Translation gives CASRGASGGGTDTQYF.

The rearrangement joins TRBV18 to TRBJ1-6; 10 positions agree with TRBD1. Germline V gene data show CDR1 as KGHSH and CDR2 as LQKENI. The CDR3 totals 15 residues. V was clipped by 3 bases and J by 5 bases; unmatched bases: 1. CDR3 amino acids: CASSPGTGDNSPLHF. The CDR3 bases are TGTGCCAGCTCACCTGGGACAGGGGATAATTCACCCCTCCACTTT. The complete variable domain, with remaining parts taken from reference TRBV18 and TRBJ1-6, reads NAGVMQNPRHLVRRRGQEARLRCSPMKGHSHVYWYRQLPEEGLKFMVYLQKENIIDESGMPKERFSAEFPKEGPSILRIQQVVRGDSAAYFCASSPGTGDNSPLHFGNGTRLTVT.

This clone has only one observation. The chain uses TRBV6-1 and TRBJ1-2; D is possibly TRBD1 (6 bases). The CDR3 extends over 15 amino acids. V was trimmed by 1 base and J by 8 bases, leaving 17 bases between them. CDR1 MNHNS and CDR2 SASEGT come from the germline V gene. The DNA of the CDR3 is TGTGCCAGCAGTGAAGATTCGTGGGCAGGGGAAGGCTACACCTTC. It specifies CASSEDSWAGEGYTF.

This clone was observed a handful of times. CDR3 protein: CSVAPSGRGATDTQYF. For the CDR3, the DNA is TGCAGCGTTGCCCCTAGCGGGAGGGGAGCCACAGATACGCAGTATTTT. J is TRBJ2-3 and V is TRBV29-1; 12 bases align to TRBD2. This CDR3 is 16 amino acids long. With V trimmed by 4 bases and J by 2 bases, 7 bases remained unmatched. From germline, CDR1 is SQVTM and CDR2 ANQGSEA.

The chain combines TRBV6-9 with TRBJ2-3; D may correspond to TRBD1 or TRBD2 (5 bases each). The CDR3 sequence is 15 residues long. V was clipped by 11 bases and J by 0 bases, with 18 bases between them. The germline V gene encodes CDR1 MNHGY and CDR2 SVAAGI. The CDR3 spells CADPCGGESTDTQYF. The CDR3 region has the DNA TGTGCCGACCCCTGTGGGGGAGAGAGCACAGATACGCAGTATTTT.

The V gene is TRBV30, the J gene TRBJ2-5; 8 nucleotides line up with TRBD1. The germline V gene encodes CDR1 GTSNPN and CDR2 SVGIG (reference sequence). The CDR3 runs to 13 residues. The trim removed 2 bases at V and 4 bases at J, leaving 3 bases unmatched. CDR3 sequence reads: CAWSPGQGETQYF. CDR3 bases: TGTGCCTGGAGTCCTGGACAGGGAGAGACCCAGTACTTC.

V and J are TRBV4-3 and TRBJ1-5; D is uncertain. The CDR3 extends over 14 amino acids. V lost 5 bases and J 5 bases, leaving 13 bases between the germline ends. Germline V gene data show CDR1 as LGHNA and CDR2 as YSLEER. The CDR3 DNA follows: TGCGCCAGCAGCGGCTCACCAAGCGATCAGCCCCAGCATTTT. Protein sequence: CASSGSPSDQPQHF.

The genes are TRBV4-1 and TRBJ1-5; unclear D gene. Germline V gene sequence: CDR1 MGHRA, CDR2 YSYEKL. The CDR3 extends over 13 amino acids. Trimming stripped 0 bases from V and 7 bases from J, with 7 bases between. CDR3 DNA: TGCGCCAGCAGCCAAGATGCGGGCCAGCCCCAGCATTTT. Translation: CASSQDAGQPQHF.

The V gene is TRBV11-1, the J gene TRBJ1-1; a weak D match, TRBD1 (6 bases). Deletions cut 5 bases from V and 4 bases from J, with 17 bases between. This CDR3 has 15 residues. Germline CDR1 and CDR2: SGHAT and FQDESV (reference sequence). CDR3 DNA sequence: TGTGCCAGCAGCCCCGGGTGGGGGGCGGGCACTGAAGCTTTCTTT. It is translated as CASSPGWGAGTEAFF.